A selection of T cell receptor beta chains follows, all from one sample in a study of PD-1 blockade in classical Hodgkin lymphoma. Sequenced by immunoSEQ multiplex PCR; TCRdb stores in-frame clones only, minus some. Of about 63,000 clones in the sample, about 88% were seen once. The source was peripheral blood mononuclear cells (PBMCs), collected before the second cycle of nivolumab. The origin of the receptors is a human donor with classical Hodgkin lymphoma. Both conserved end residues are part of each CDR3.

V	J	length	CDR3
TRBV27	TRBJ2-2	21	CASSFRALTGPTGTTTGELFF
TRBV2	TRBJ2-5	18	CASSEGLRGQGTGETQYF
TRBV6-6	TRBJ1-2	11	CASRGNYGYTF
TRBV5-8	TRBJ1-5	15	CASSLHPNSNQPQHF
TRBV19	TRBJ1-1	15	CASSMTGKANTEAFF
TRBV5-1	TRBJ1-1	13	CASSLWENTEAFF
TRBV6-1	TRBJ2-7	16	CASSDSRVPGRYEQYF
TRBV11-3	TRBJ2-3	16	CASSTDRDPGTDTQYF
TRBV6-1	TRBJ1-5	18	CASSERKQPQGANQPQHF
TRBV28	TRBJ1-2	14	CASLDITPNYGYTF
TRBV4-1	TRBJ1-5	15	CASSHAGIRNQPQHF
TRBV7-8	TRBJ1-1	12	CASSHPGNEAFF
TRBV7-9	TRBJ1-1	15	CASSSRQGTHTEAFF
TRBV19	TRBJ2-7	14	CASSIAGIGYEQYF
TRBV6-6	TRBJ1-1	14	CASSDNRDVLPAFF
TRBV11-3	TRBJ2-3	17	CASSFRSTGQGTDTQYF
TRBV5-1	TRBJ2-3	15	CASSGALSGTDTQYF
TRBV6-5	TRBJ1-4	14	CASSKTGGNEKLFF
TRBV30	TRBJ2-1	13	CALDRISYNEQFF
TRBV5-1	TRBJ2-3	14	CASSLQGLPDTQYF
TRBV5-1	TRBJ1-4	13	CASSGGINEKLFF
TRBV7-7	TRBJ2-3	16	CASSLGGDLSTDTQYF
TRBV4-2	TRBJ2-7	15	CASSPDRVDGREQYF
TRBV29-1	TRBJ1-1	13	CSVVGSMNTEAFF
TRBV15	TRBJ2-1	15	CATSRVSIFRGGQFF
TRBV5-5	TRBJ1-1	15	CASSLVGGGNTEAFF
TRBV2	TRBJ1-6	11	CASSIQAPLHF
TRBV5-1	TRBJ2-7	15	CASSLGLHSSYEQYF
TRBV19	TRBJ2-7	14	CASSHWDTTFEQYF
TRBV4-1	TRBJ2-2	12	CAAAGATGELFF
TRBV2	TRBJ2-2	16	CASSEVPSGNTGELFF
TRBV7-2	TRBJ2-7	13	CASSFQGKDEQYF
TRBV19	TRBJ1-1	14	CASSIRGLNTEAFF
TRBV5-1	TRBJ2-1	15	CASTRDSMANNEQFF
TRBV19	TRBJ1-6	14	CASSITGHNSPLHF
TRBV10-3	TRBJ1-2	12	CAIRGQGYGYTF
TRBV5-1	TRBJ2-3	14	CASSPGTGTDTQYF
TRBV5-1	TRBJ2-2	15	CASSLDRVDTGELFF
TRBV27	TRBJ1-1	15	CASSAGTTGRTEAFF
TRBV5-4	TRBJ2-3	12	CASSLVTDTQYF
TRBV14	TRBJ1-6	13	CASTTGPNSPLHF
TRBV11-2	TRBJ1-3	18	CASSPTDPRDLSGNTIYF
TRBV5-1	TRBJ1-1	14	CASSPQGGNTEAFF
TRBV7-9	TRBJ1-6	13	CASSLAGSSPLHF
TRBV9	TRBJ1-2	17	CASSVGPDDRSHYGYTF
TRBV7-9	TRBJ1-1	17	CASSRPGQGTMNTEAFF
TRBV9	TRBJ2-1	13	CASSAGVYNEQFF
TRBV7-8	TRBJ2-5	15	CASSPADLLGETQYF
TRBV9	TRBJ1-2	15	CASSVAEAQGYGYTF
TRBV5-1	TRBJ2-2	15	CASSQKGLEVGELFF
TRBV7-9	TRBJ1-2	13	CASSFVNTGGYTF
TRBV5-1	TRBJ2-5	12	CASSLQTETQYF
TRBV7-2	TRBJ2-4	16	CASSSGLFLAKNIQYF
TRBV5-5	TRBJ2-5	11	CASSYRETQYF
TRBV7-3	TRBJ1-2	13	CASSPNSGGGYTF